This TCR beta chain was recovered during a study of blood T cell repertoires in COVID-19. Study information: COVID-19 samples, acute and convalescent, were from the United States, Italy and Spain.

The length of the CDR3 is 13 residues. V was clipped by 9 bases and J by 4 bases, with 15 bases between them. The germline V gene encodes CDR1 MNHEY and CDR2 SVGAGI. Produced via immunoSEQ multiplex PCR; TCRdb's table is partial and in-frame only. The sample has 400,000 to 550,000 clones, roughly 91% seen once. The V call is TRBV6-5, the J call TRBJ1-1, with D possibly matching TRBD1 (6 bases). The sequencing input was peripheral blood. This sequence was found in a woman in her thirties with acute or convalescent COVID-19. The CDR3 loop is CASLQGSGTEAFF. CDR3 sequence (DNA): TGTGCCAGTCTACAGGGATCGGGCACTGAAGCTTTCTTT.